A selection of T cell receptor beta chains follows, all from one sample in a study of blood T cell repertoires in COVID-19. Data came from immunoSEQ multiplex PCR; TCRdb stores just in-frame clones and leaves some out. The sample yields about 46,000 clones, around 86% seen once. The sequenced sample consisted of peripheral blood. Receptor source: a human donor in a cohort sampled during active COVID-19. Both conserved end residues are part of each CDR3. The D gene is left open where the match is weak. Some rows have no size entry. The others give once, few or many, or a class for an expanded clone.

j_call v_call clone_size d_call cdr3_aa cdr3_nt
TRBJ1-4 TRBV3-1/TRBV3-2 - - CASSQDQAGVGEKLFF TGTGCCAGCAGCCAAGATCAAGCGGGCGTGGGCGAAAAACTGTTTTTT
TRBJ2-7 TRBV9 - - CASSVSGSYEQYF TGTGCCAGCAGCGTCTCGGGGTCCTACGAGCAGTACTTC
TRBJ2-7 TRBV6-5 - TRBD2 CASSRGTSGSREQYF TGTGCCAGCAGTCGTGGAACTAGCGGGAGCCGTGAGCAGTACTTC
TRBJ2-7 TRBV5-1 - TRBD2 CASSTGLAGAYEQYF TGCGCCAGCAGCACGGGACTAGCGGGAGCCTACGAGCAGTACTTC
TRBJ2-6 TRBV9 - - CASSPGTLGANVLTF TGTGCCAGCAGCCCCGGGACTCTTGGGGCCAACGTCCTGACTTTC
TRBJ1-2 TRBV16 - TRBD1 CASSQLGRDRVYGYTF TGTGCCAGCAGCCAATTGGGAAGGGACAGGGTCTATGGCTACACCTTC
TRBJ2-7 TRBV20-1 - TRBD2 CSASGGSFYEQYF TGCAGTGCTAGTGGCGGGAGCTTCTACGAGCAGTACTTC
TRBJ2-3 TRBV10-2 - TRBD2 CATWGGRAGDTQYF TGCGCTACTTGGGGCGGGAGGGCTGGAGATACGCAGTATTTT
TRBJ2-7 TRBV5-1 once - CASSLGLNTYEQYF TGCGCCAGCAGCTTGGGACTGAATACCTACGAGCAGTACTTC
TRBJ1-4 TRBV6-1 - - CASSEDISGVNEKLFF TGTGCCAGCAGTGAAGATATTTCAGGTGTTAATGAAAAACTGTTTTTT
TRBJ2-5 TRBV5-1 once TRBD2 CASSEGLAGGQETQYF TGCGCCAGCAGCGAAGGACTAGCGGGAGGTCAAGAGACCCAGTACTTC
TRBJ2-7 TRBV6-2/TRBV6-3 - TRBD1 CASSPVTGQSSYEQYF TGTGCCAGCAGCCCTGTGACGGGACAGAGCTCCTACGAGCAGTACTTC
TRBJ1-1 TRBV5-1 - TRBD1 CASSFGGQGNEAFF TGCGCCAGCAGCTTTGGCGGACAGGGGAATGAAGCTTTCTTT
TRBJ2-7 TRBV10-2 - - CASTDSPGYEQYF TGCGCCAGCACAGACTCGCCCGGCTACGAGCAGTACTTC
TRBJ1-1 TRBV27 - TRBD1 CASRRTGLNTEAFF TGTGCCAGCAGACGGACAGGGCTAAACACTGAAGCTTTCTTT
TRBJ1-1 TRBV10-3 once - CAISGTQNTEAFF TGTGCCATCAGTGGCACACAGAACACTGAAGCTTTCTTT
TRBJ1-3 TRBV27 - TRBD1 CASSLSRVTGESGNTIYF TGTGCCAGCAGTTTATCCCGGGTGACAGGGGAGTCCGGAAACACCATATATTTT
TRBJ1-1 TRBV4-1 - - CASSQDFNTEAFF TGCGCCAGCAGCCAAGACTTCAACACTGAAGCTTTCTTT
TRBJ2-5 TRBV11-2 - TRBD1 CASSPTRQGPTGETQYF TGTGCCAGCAGCCCCACTCGACAGGGCCCTACGGGAGAGACCCAGTACTTC
TRBJ2-7 TRBV10-3 - TRBD1 CAISAFGTGSSYEQYF TGTGCCATCAGTGCATTTGGGACAGGAAGCTCCTACGAGCAGTACTTC
TRBJ2-1 TRBV19 - TRBD2 CASSIDRGGQYNEQFF TGTGCCAGTAGTATAGACCGGGGGGGTCAATACAATGAGCAGTTCTTC
TRBJ2-7 TRBV7-9 - - CASSEAVKSYEQYF TGTGCCAGCAGCGAGGCTGTGAAGTCCTACGAGCAGTACTTC
TRBJ2-2 TRBV28 - TRBD1 CASRAGTANTGELFF TGTGCCAGCAGAGCCGGGACAGCGAACACCGGGGAGCTGTTTTTT
TRBJ2-3 TRBV19 once - CASSIDHRVQDTQYF TGTGCCAGTAGTATAGATCACAGGGTACAAGATACGCAGTATTTT
TRBJ2-7 TRBV18 - TRBD2 CASSPLASSGSESYEQYF TGTGCCAGCTCACCACTTGCGTCTAGCGGGAGTGAGTCCTACGAGCAGTACTTC
TRBJ2-7 TRBV6-2/TRBV6-3 - TRBD1 CASSYRTGNSYEQYF TGTGCCAGCAGTTACCGGACAGGGAACTCCTACGAGCAGTACTTC
TRBJ1-1 TRBV3-1/TRBV3-2 few - CASSQGQNTEAFF TGTGCCAGCAGCCAAGGACAGAACACTGAAGCTTTCTTT
TRBJ2-1 TRBV3-1/TRBV3-2 - TRBD1 CASSQVGTGGYNEQFF TGTGCCAGCAGCCAAGTCGGGACAGGGGGTTACAATGAGCAGTTCTTC
TRBJ1-1 TRBV27 - - CASSLSYRNTEAFF TGTGCCAGCAGTTTATCCTACAGGAACACTGAAGCTTTCTTT
TRBJ1-5 TRBV4-1 - - CASSPLGEDGNQPQHF TGCGCCAGCAGCCCATTAGGGGAAGACGGCAATCAGCCCCAGCATTTT
TRBJ1-1 TRBV4-1 - - CASSPRGAEAFF TGCGCCAGCAGCCCACGGGGGGCTGAAGCTTTCTTT
TRBJ2-2 TRBV4-3 - TRBD2 CARSQERWGGTGELFF TGCGCCCGCAGCCAAGAGAGGTGGGGGGGGACCGGGGAGCTGTTTTTT
TRBJ1-5 TRBV5-1 - TRBD1 CASSLVQGAFDSNQPQHF TGCGCCAGCAGCTTAGTTCAGGGGGCTTTCGATAGCAATCAGCCCCAGCATTTT
TRBJ2-3 TRBV7-9 - - CASSLVRGADTQYF TGTGCCAGCAGCTTAGTCAGGGGAGCAGATACGCAGTATTTT
TRBJ2-5 TRBV27 medium-sized TRBD2 CASSPPGGRVQETQYF TGTGCCAGCAGTCCCCCGGGCGGGAGGGTTCAAGAGACCCAGTACTTC
TRBJ1-1 TRBV3-1/TRBV3-2 - - CASSQAWGGGSEAFF TGTGCCAGCAGCCAAGCGTGGGGAGGTGGGTCTGAAGCTTTCTTT
TRBJ2-1 TRBV27 - - CASSLRGSSYNEQFF TGTGCCAGCAGTCTCCGAGGGAGCTCCTACAATGAGCAGTTCTTC
TRBJ2-5 TRBV7-9 - - CASSGGIQETQYF TGTGCCAGCAGCGGCGGAATTCAAGAGACCCAGTACTTC
TRBJ2-7 TRBV7-2 - TRBD2 CASSLRTSGGLTYEQYF TGTGCCAGCAGCCTCCGGACTAGCGGGGGCCTAACCTACGAGCAGTACTTC
TRBJ2-7 TRBV5-6 - TRBD2 CASSTAGELEQYF TGTGCCAGCAGCACCGCGGGAGAACTGGAGCAGTACTTC
TRBJ2-2 TRBV7-9 - TRBD2 CASSLTKLATLNTGELFF TGTGCCAGCAGCTTAACAAAACTAGCGACACTCAACACCGGGGAGCTGTTTTTT
TRBJ1-2 TRBV18 - - CASSPDSNYGYTF TGTGCCAGCTCACCCGACAGTAACTATGGCTACACCTTC
TRBJ2-6 TRBV6-2/TRBV6-3 - TRBD1 CASSWTGLSSVLTF TGTGCCAGCAGTTGGACAGGCCTCTCGTCCGTCCTGACTTTC
TRBJ2-2 TRBV11-2 once TRBD2 CASSLSGGTGTGELFF TGTGCCAGCAGCCTTAGCGGGGGGACAGGAACCGGGGAGCTGTTTTTT
TRBJ1-2 TRBV29-1 once - CSVGGGMLGYTF TGCAGCGTTGGTGGGGGGATGCTTGGCTACACCTTC
TRBJ2-7 TRBV27 once TRBD1 CASSYLGQAYEQYF TGTGCCAGCAGTTATCTGGGACAGGCCTACGAGCAGTACTTC
TRBJ2-7 TRBV10-1 - - CASSFKDRRPHEQYF TGCGCCAGCAGTTTCAAGGACAGAAGGCCGCACGAGCAGTACTTC
TRBJ2-7 TRBV7-9 few TRBD2 CASSLGLAPTYEQYF TGTGCCAGCAGCTTGGGACTAGCGCCTACCTACGAGCAGTACTTC
TRBJ1-2 TRBV30 once - CACAGDSGYTF TGTGCCTGCGCAGGGGATTCTGGCTACACCTTC
TRBJ2-2 TRBV6-5 - - CASRPTTNTGELFF TGTGCCAGCAGACCTACCACGAACACCGGGGAGCTGTTTTTT
TRBJ2-7 TRBV5-1 - - CASSFEQAYEQYF TGCGCCAGCAGCTTTGAACAGGCATACGAGCAGTACTTC
TRBJ1-1 TRBV7-2 - - CASSLRLSGGRIPNTEAFF TGTGCCAGCAGCTTAAGGTTATCGGGGGGCCGAATCCCGAACACTGAAGCTTTCTTT
TRBJ1-2 TRBV6-5 once - CASKLRQAANYGYTF TGTGCCAGTAAGCTAAGACAGGCAGCTAACTATGGCTACACCTTC
TRBJ1-1 TRBV11-2 - TRBD1 CASSPNRGGTEAFF TGTGCCAGCAGCCCCAACAGGGGGGGGACTGAAGCTTTCTTT
TRBJ2-5 TRBV7-2 - - CASSFRVGETQYF TGTGCCAGCAGTTTCAGGGTGGGGGAGACCCAGTACTTC
TRBJ1-2 TRBV19 - - CASSVGQSSYGYTF TGTGCCAGTAGTGTCGGACAGAGTAGTTATGGCTACACCTTC
TRBJ2-5 TRBV7-8 - TRBD2 CASSPRLAGGEMYQETQYF TGTGCCAGCAGCCCGAGACTAGCGGGGGGGGAAATGTACCAAGAGACCCAGTACTTC
TRBJ1-2 TRBV25-1 - - CASTPAGFNYGYTF TGTGCCAGCACTCCCGCGGGTTTTAACTATGGCTACACCTTC
TRBJ2-3 TRBV5-4 - TRBD1 CASSSGTVADTQYF TGTGCCAGCAGCTCCGGGACAGTTGCAGATACGCAGTATTTT